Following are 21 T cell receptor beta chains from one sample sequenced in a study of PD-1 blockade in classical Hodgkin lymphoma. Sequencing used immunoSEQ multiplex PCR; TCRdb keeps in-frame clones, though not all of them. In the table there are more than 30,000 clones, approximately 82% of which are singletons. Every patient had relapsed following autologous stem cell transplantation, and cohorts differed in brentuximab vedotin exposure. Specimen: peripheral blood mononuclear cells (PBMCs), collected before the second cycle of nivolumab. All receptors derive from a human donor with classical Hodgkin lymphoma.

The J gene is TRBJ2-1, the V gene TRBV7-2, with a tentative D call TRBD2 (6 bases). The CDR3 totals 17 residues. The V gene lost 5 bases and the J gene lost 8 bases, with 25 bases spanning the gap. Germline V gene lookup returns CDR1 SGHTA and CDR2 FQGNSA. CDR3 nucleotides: TGTGCCAGCAGCCGACTTTATGGCGGCGGGGTCAGCTATGAGCAGTTCTTC. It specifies CASSRLYGGGVSYEQFF.

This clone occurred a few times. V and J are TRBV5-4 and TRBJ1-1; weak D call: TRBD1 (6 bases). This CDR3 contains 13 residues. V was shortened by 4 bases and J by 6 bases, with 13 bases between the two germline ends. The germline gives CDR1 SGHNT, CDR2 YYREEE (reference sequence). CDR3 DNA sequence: TGTGCCAGCAGCCAACCACAGGGCTCTGAAGCTTTCTTT. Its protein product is CASSQPQGSEAFF.

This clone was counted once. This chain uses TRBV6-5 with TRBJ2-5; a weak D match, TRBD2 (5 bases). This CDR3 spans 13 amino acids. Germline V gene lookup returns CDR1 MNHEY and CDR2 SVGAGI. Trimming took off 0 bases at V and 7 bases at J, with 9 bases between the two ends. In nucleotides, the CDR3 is TGTGCCAGCAGTTACTCGGTGGAGGCGACCCAGTACTTC. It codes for CASSYSVEATQYF.

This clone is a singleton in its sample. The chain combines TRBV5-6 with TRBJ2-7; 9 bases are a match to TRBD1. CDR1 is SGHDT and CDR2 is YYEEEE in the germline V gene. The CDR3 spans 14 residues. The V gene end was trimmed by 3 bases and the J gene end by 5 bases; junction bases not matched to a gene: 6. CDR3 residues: CASSSQGARDEQYF. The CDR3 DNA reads TGTGCCAGCAGCTCACAGGGGGCGCGGGACGAGCAGTACTTC.

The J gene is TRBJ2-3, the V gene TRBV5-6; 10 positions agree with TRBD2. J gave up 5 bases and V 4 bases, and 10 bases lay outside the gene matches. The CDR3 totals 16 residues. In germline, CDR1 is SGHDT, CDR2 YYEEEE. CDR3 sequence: CASSPEASGGIDTQYF. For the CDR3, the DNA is TGTGCCAGCAGCCCGGAGGCTAGCGGGGGCATAGATACGCAGTATTTT.

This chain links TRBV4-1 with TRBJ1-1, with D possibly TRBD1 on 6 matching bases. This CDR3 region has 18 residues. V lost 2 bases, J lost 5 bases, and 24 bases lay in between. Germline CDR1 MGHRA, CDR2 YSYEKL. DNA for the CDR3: TGCGCCAGCAGCCAACTCGCGATTATTAGGGGGGAGGGGACTGAAGCTTTCTTT. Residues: CASSQLAIIRGEGTEAFF.

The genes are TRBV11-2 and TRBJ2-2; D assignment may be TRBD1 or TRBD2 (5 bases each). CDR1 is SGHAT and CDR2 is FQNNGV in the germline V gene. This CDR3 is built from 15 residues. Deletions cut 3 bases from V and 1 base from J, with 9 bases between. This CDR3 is CASSFLRGNTGELFF. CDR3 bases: TGTGCCAGCAGCTTTTTGAGGGGGAACACCGGGGAGCTGTTTTTT. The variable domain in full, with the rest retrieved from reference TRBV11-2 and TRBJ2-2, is EAGVAQSPRYKIIEKRQSVAFWCNPISGHATLYWYQQILGQGPKLLIQFQNNGVVDDSQLPKDRFSAERLKGVDSTLKIQPAKLEDSAVYLCASSFLRGNTGELFFGEGSRLTVL.

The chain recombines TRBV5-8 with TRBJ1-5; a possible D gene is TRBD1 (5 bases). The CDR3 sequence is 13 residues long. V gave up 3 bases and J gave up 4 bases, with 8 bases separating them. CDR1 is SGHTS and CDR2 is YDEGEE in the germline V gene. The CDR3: CASSWGLNQPQHF. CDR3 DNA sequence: TGTGCCAGCAGCTGGGGCCTTAATCAGCCCCAGCATTTT.

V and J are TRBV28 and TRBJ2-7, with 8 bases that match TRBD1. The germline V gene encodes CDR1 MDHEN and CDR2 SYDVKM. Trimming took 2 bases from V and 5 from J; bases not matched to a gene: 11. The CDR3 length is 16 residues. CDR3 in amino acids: CASSLVPMGQVDEQYF. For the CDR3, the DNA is TGTGCCAGCAGTTTAGTTCCCATGGGACAGGTCGACGAGCAGTACTTC.

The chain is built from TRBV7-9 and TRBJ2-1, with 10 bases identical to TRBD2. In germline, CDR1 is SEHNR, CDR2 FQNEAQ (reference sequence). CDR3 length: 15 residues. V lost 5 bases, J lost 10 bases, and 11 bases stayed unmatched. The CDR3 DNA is TGTGCCAGCAGCCCTAGGGGGACTAGCGTCAAAGAGCAGTTCTTC. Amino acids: CASSPRGTSVKEQFF.

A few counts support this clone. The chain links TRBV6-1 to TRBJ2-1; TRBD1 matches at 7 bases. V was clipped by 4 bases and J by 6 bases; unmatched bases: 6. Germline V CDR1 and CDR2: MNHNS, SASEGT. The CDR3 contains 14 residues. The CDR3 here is CASSASGQSNEQFF. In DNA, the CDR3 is TGTGCCAGCAGTGCCTCGGGACAGAGCAATGAGCAGTTCTTC.

The CDR3 region is CASSESGGSSPLHF. CDR3 bases: TGTGCCAGCAGTGAATCGGGGGGCAGTTCACCCCTCCACTTT. The V call is TRBV6-1, the J call TRBJ1-6; TRBD1 is a possible D gene (6 bases). CDR1 is MNHNS, CDR2 SASEGT, per germline. Trimming took 2 bases from V and 9 from J, leaving 11 bases between them. This CDR3 comprises 14 residues.

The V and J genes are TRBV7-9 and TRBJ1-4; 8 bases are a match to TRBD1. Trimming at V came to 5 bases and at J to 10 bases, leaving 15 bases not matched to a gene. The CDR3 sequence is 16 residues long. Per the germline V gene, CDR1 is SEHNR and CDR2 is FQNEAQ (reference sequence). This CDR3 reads CASSPQGRTGQGKLFF. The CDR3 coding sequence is TGTGCCAGCAGCCCACAGGGAAGGACAGGGCAAGGAAAACTGTTTTTT.

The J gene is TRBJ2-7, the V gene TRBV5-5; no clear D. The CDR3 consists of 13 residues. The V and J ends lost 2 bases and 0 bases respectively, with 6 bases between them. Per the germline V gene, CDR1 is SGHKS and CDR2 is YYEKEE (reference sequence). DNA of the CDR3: TGTGCCAGCAGCTTACACAGCTCCTACGAGCAGTACTTC. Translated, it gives CASSLHSSYEQYF.

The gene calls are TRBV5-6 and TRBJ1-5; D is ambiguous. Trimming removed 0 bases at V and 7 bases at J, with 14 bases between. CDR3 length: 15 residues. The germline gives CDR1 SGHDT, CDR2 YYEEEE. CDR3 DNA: TGTGCCAGCAGCTTGGGGGTGGGGATCGGGCAGCCCCAGCATTTT. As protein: CASSLGVGIGQPQHF.

For the CDR3, the DNA is TGTGCCAGCAGCTTTGGGGCCCACTACGAGCAGTACTTC. It specifies CASSFGAHYEQYF. The rearrangement links TRBV11-2 to TRBJ2-7, with D perhaps matching TRBD1 (5 bases). The CDR3 contains 13 residues. The V gene lost 3 bases and the J gene lost 3 bases, with 9 bases spanning the gap. From germline, CDR1 is SGHAT and CDR2 FQNNGV.

The CDR3 here is CASSKVLAGIQETQYF. In nucleotides, the CDR3 is TGTGCCAGCAGCAAAGTCCTAGCGGGGATCCAAGAGACCCAGTACTTC. V and J are TRBV21-1 and TRBJ2-5; the D call of TRBD2 is as the table states it, not checked on the DNA. TRBV21-1 is marked as a pseudogene. The CDR3 loop spans 16 amino acids.

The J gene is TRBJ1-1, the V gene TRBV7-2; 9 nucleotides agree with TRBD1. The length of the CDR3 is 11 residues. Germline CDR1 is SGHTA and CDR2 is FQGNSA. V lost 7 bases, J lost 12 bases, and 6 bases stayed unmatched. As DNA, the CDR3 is TGTGCCAGCAACAACAGGGGGCGGACTTTCTTT. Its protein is CASNNRGRTFF.

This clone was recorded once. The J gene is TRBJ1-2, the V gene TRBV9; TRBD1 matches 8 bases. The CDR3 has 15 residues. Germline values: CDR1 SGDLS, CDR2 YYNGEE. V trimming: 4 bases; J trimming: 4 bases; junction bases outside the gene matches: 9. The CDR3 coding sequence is TGTGCCAGCAGCTTCAGGGACAGGCCCCCCTATGGCTACACCTTC. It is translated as CASSFRDRPPYGYTF.

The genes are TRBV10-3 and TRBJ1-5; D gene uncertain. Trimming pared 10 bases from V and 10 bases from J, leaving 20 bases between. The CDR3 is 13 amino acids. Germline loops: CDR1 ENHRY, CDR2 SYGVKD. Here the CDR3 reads CATRIGPGTPQHF. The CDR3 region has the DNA TGTGCCACCAGAATTGGGCCCGGAACCCCCCAGCATTTT.

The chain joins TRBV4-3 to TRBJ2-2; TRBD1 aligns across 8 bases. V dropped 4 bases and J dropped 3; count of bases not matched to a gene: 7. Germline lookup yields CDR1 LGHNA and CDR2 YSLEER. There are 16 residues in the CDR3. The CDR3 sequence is CASSRGNRGDTGELFF. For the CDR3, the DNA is TGCGCCAGCAGCCGTGGGAACAGGGGGGACACCGGGGAGCTGTTTTTT.